A selection of T cell receptor beta chains follows, all from one sample in a study of PD-L1 blockade in urothelial cancer. TCRdb's copy holds only in-frame clones and misses some; the assay was immunoSEQ multiplex PCR. This table holds some 80,000 clones, around 90% found once. The sample in question was PBMCs, obtained around atezolizumab (anti-PD-L1) treatment. These receptors came from a woman aged 65 to 85 with urothelial cancer. CDR3s include the opening cysteine and the closing phenylalanine or tryptophan. A D gene is named only where the DNA matches it firmly. Rows may omit the clone size; those that give it use once, few, many or a size class.

J gene	D gene	V gene	clone size	CDR3 protein	CDR3 DNA
TRBJ2-2	TRBD2	TRBV5-4	NA	CASSLDATSYTGELFF	TGTGCCAGCAGCTTGGATGCGACTAGCTACACCGGGGAGCTGTTTTTT
TRBJ1-1	NA	TRBV5-4	NA	CASSLDWGSTEAFF	TGTGCCAGCAGCTTGGACTGGGGCAGCACTGAAGCTTTCTTT
TRBJ2-3	TRBD2	TRBV28	NA	CASTQWGLSTDTQYF	TGTGCCAGCACCCAATGGGGACTATCAACAGATACGCAGTATTTT
TRBJ2-3	NA	TRBV18	NA	CASSPARTTDTQYF	TGTGCCAGCTCACCAGCCAGAACCACAGATACGCAGTATTTT
TRBJ1-5	NA	TRBV5-1	NA	CASSLGTGDQPQHF	TGCGCCAGCAGCCTAGGGACGGGGGATCAGCCCCAGCATTTT
TRBJ1-1	NA	TRBV30	NA	CAWGLLGGSSTEAFF	TGTGCCTGGGGCCTCCTGGGAGGGAGTAGCACTGAAGCTTTCTTT
TRBJ1-3	NA	TRBV7-8	NA	CASSLAAGYSGNTIYF	TGTGCCAGCAGCTTAGCTGCAGGGTACTCTGGAAACACCATATATTTT
TRBJ2-5	NA	TRBV2	NA	CATVALTGKETQYF	TGTGCCACCGTAGCCTTAACAGGGAAAGAGACCCAGTACTTC
TRBJ2-7	TRBD1	TRBV7-9	few	CASSKNRGPYEQYF	TGTGCCAGCAGCAAGAACAGGGGACCCTACGAGCAGTACTTC
TRBJ2-3	TRBD2	TRBV10-3	NA	CAISDPLAGNTDTQYF	TGTGCCATCTCCGACCCTTTAGCGGGTAACACAGATACGCAGTATTTT
TRBJ2-1	NA	TRBV9	NA	CASSVIGESSNEQFF	TGTGCCAGCAGCGTAATCGGGGAGTCTAGCAATGAGCAGTTCTTC
TRBJ2-7	NA	TRBV6-5	NA	CASSYFGFYEQYF	TGTGCCAGCAGTTATTTCGGGTTCTACGAGCAGTACTTC
TRBJ2-1	NA	TRBV5-1	NA	CASSLMPVGQSNNEQFF	TGCGCCAGCAGCTTGATGCCCGTCGGACAGTCTAACAATGAGCAGTTCTTC
TRBJ1-1	TRBD1	TRBV9	NA	CASSPETGGPEAFF	TGTGCCAGCAGCCCAGAGACAGGGGGGCCTGAAGCTTTCTTT
TRBJ1-5	NA	TRBV6-1	NA	CASSETDSNQPQHF	TGTGCCAGCAGCGAGACAGATAGCAATCAGCCCCAGCATTTT
TRBJ2-3	TRBD1	TRBV5-1	NA	CASSSYGTTGPTDTQYF	TGCGCCAGCAGCTCTTACGGGACGACAGGGCCCACAGATACGCAGTATTTT
TRBJ2-7	TRBD2	TRBV6-1	NA	CASSERAGVIYEQYF	TGTGCCAGCAGTGAACGAGCGGGGGTAATCTACGAGCAGTACTTC
TRBJ1-6	NA	TRBV7-2	NA	CASSLAFTVSYNSPLHF	TGTGCCAGCAGCTTAGCTTTTACGGTGTCCTATAATTCACCCCTCCACTTT
TRBJ2-7	TRBD1	TRBV28	NA	CASSILLRTGRESYEQYF	TGTGCCAGCAGCATTTTACTAAGGACAGGGCGAGAGTCCTACGAGCAGTACTTC
TRBJ2-7	TRBD1	TRBV30	NA	CASGQGAYEQYF	TGTGCCTCAGGACAGGGCGCCTACGAGCAGTACTTC
TRBJ1-2	NA	TRBV5-4	NA	CASSLFGGGDGYTF	TGTGCCAGCAGCTTGTTCGGGGGAGGGGATGGCTACACCTTC
TRBJ1-4	NA	TRBV5-1	NA	CASSLGGGVEKLFF	TGCGCCAGCAGCTTGGGGGGAGGGGTTGAAAAACTGTTTTTT
TRBJ2-6	TRBD1	TRBV7-9	NA	CASSHRDRGFSGANVLTF	TGTGCCAGCAGCCACCGGGACAGGGGGTTCTCTGGGGCCAACGTCCTGACTTTC
TRBJ2-7	TRBD1	TRBV27	NA	CASSLSGPGGYEQYF	TGTGCCAGCAGTTTATCGGGTCCAGGGGGCTACGAGCAGTACTTC
TRBJ1-2	NA	TRBV4-2	NA	CASSQAGTPDVDGYTF	TGTGCCAGCAGCCAAGCCGGGACTCCGGACGTAGATGGCTACACCTTC
TRBJ2-3	NA	TRBV25-1	NA	CASSGHTGTWSTDTQYF	TGTGCCAGCAGTGGTCATACCGGGACATGGAGCACAGATACGCAGTATTTT
TRBJ2-7	TRBD1	TRBV5-6	NA	CASSGPGQVYEQYF	TGTGCCAGCAGCGGCCCGGGACAGGTCTACGAGCAGTACTTC
TRBJ1-5	NA	TRBV5-5	NA	CASSFVAFGNQPQHF	TGTGCCAGCAGCTTCGTAGCCTTTGGAAATCAGCCCCAGCATTTT
TRBJ2-1	NA	TRBV30	NA	CAWSGRGQSIRSSYNEQFF	TGTGCCTGGAGTGGTCGCGGGCAGTCCATCCGAAGCTCCTACAATGAGCAGTTCTTC
TRBJ2-5	NA	TRBV5-1	NA	CASSPYQGRRRWETQYF	TGCGCCAGCAGCCCATATCAGGGGCGGAGAAGGTGGGAGACCCAGTACTTC
TRBJ1-1	TRBD1	TRBV5-1	NA	CASSSRTGENTEAFF	TGCGCCAGCAGCTCGAGGACAGGGGAGAACACTGAAGCTTTCTTT
TRBJ2-2	NA	TRBV30	NA	CAWSRGSNTGELFF	TGTGCCTGGAGTAGGGGATCTAACACCGGGGAGCTGTTTTTT
TRBJ2-1	NA	TRBV5-4	NA	CASSLQVATYNEQFF	TGTGCCAGCAGCTTGCAGGTGGCTACCTACAATGAGCAGTTCTTC
TRBJ2-3	TRBD2	TRBV4-2	NA	CASSQDDGGTSGSPSTDTQYF	TGTGCCAGCAGCCAAGATGATGGGGGGACTAGCGGGAGCCCTAGCACAGATACGCAGTATTTT
TRBJ1-2	TRBD1	TRBV19	NA	CASSAGTGHVDGYTF	TGTGCCAGTAGTGCAGGGACAGGGCACGTGGATGGCTACACCTTC
TRBJ2-1	TRBD2	TRBV7-3	once	CASSLASGSSYNEQFF	TGTGCCAGCAGCTTAGCTAGCGGGTCCTCCTACAATGAGCAGTTCTTC
TRBJ2-7	TRBD1	TRBV4-1	NA	CASSQAELWGQIPYEQYF	TGCGCCAGCAGCCAAGCCGAGCTATGGGGACAGATTCCCTACGAGCAGTACTTC